Given below is one T cell receptor (beta chain) in context. V lost 2 bases to trimming and J lost 0 bases, with 19 bases between them. CDR1 and CDR2 (germline): SGHAT, FQNNGV. This CDR3 has 19 amino acids. This table comes from immunoSEQ multiplex PCR, and its TCRdb copy is limited to in-frame clones, with some not included. Altogether more than 80,000 clones are present, less than 95% being singletons, with the ten largest covering 8%. The sample originates from a study of T cell responses to AZD1222 COVID-19 vaccine. The receptor comes from an adult who received the AZD1222 COVID-19 vaccine. The specimen comprised peripheral blood, sampled 28 days after the second AZD1222 dose. The gene calls are TRBV11-2 and TRBJ2-2; tentatively, D is TRBD1 or TRBD2 (5 bases each). CDR3 DNA sequence: TGTGCCAGCAGCTTAAGCGGTGGGGCGTGGTACACGAACACCGGGGAGCTGTTTTTT. This codes for CASSLSGGAWYTNTGELFF.